This paragraph reports one T cell receptor beta chain. The specificity of this receptor is unknown. Base qualities were left out, and no much larger clone turns up one base away. The sample carries other DNA sequences with the same CDR3. The trial excluded patients who had a history of autoimmune disease or who were on systemic immunosuppression. Peripheral blood for TCR sequencing was drawn from every dose cohort at baseline, at cycle 4 day 1 and at cycle 7 day 1. The samples were taken from a phase I, first-in-human, multicenter, open-label dose-escalation trial of ivuxolimab. Adults with locally advanced or metastatic melanoma, renal cell, hepatocellular, or head and neck squamous cell carcinoma were enrolled in the trial. CD4+ and CD8+ T cells were sorted separately from peripheral blood before TCR sequencing. V is cut back by 0 bases and J by 4 bases, with 6 bases in the junction unmatched. Looking up the germline V gene yields CDR1 MNHEY and CDR2 SVGAGI. The CDR3 spans 16 residues, from the cysteine through the phenylalanine. Solely the CDR3 DNA is kept, with 48 bases framed from the first base.

This specimen comes from a study of OX40 agonist ivuxolimab in advanced cancers. Context from the whole study: Ivuxolimab was a fully human IgG2 agonistic monoclonal antibody targeting the costimulatory receptor OX40 (CD134). Intravenous ivuxolimab was administered to patients every 2 weeks at six dose levels: 0.01, 0.1, 0.3, 1.5, 3 and 10 mg/kg. Among the approximately 50 dose-escalation patients, about 19 had hepatocellular carcinoma, 15 or so melanoma, 9 renal cell carcinoma and 9 head and neck cancer. A male proportion of roughly 80% and a mean age of approximately 62 years, ranging from about 20 to 80, were recorded for the dose-escalation cohort. Patients were allowed to have had prior anti-PD-1, anti-PD-L1 or anti-CTLA-4 therapy, and roughly two fifths of the dose-escalation patients had been treated with checkpoint inhibitors. Three dose-escalation patients achieved partial responses, one with hepatocellular carcinoma and two with cutaneous melanoma. Peripheral TCRbeta sequencing aimed to test whether ivuxolimab altered TCR sequence diversity and caused clonal T-cell expansion. The paper describes the monotherapy dose-escalation part (N = 52 patients) of the phase I trial of ivuxolimab.

Summary of the overall study and its limitations: Clonal expansion of both CD4+ and CD8+ blood T cells was observed from baseline to week 6 at doses 0.1 to 3.0 mg/kg. After ivuxolimab, CD8+ T cells had more expanded clones than CD4+ T cells on average. Low levels of normalized T-cell clonal expansion were also seen in some patients who did not respond. Partial responders in the 0.1-3.0 mg/kg groups had among the lowest normalized peripheral clonal expansion, especially among CD8+ T cells. Which antigens the clonally expanded peripheral T cells were specific for was not determined.

For sequencing of the TCRbeta CDR3 region, genomic DNA was extracted from the sorted cells. The immunoSEQ Assay was used to sequence the TCRbeta CDR3 regions. What TCRdb holds here is the immuneACCESS table cut down to in-frame rearrangements. Part of the clones is not present; checked against another copy, under half of the missing clones reflect an unresolved V gene, and the others are unexplained. Across this sample there are approximately 59,000 clones, with around four fifths seen only once. The top ten clones comprise approximately 4% of the sample. This specimen was CD4+ or CD8+ T cells sorted from blood, taken in a trial of the OX40 agonist ivuxolimab. This clonotype originated in an adult with an advanced solid tumor such as melanoma, head and neck, liver or kidney cancer. The receptor chain draws on TRBV6-5 and TRBJ2-5, with 9 central nucleotides matching TRBD2. The CDR3 protein is CASSYSTSGRRETQYF. The nucleotide sequence is TGTGCCAGCAGTTACTCGACCAGCGGGAGGCGAGAGACCCAGTACTTC.